This T cell receptor beta chain was identified during a study of blood T cell repertoires in COVID-19. Overall study: T cells, B-cell-depleted T cells, or PBMCs provided the cDNA or gDNA that served as material.

The CDR3 runs to 14 residues. The trim removed 4 bases at V and 5 bases at J, leaving 2 bases unmatched. The V gene's germline CDR1 is MNHEY and CDR2 SVGAGI. Original processing notes: Amplifying reference gene primers gave estimates of nucleated cell counts. Profiled with immunoSEQ multiplex PCR; TCRdb holds only in-frame clones, not every one. V and J calls and clone size are copied from that table; D and trimming were computed from the DNA. The sample records 110,000 to 150,000 clones, over 75% being singletons. The chain recombines TRBV6-5 with TRBJ2-1, with 10 bases aligning to TRBD2. Sequencing used peripheral blood. The sequence derives from a man between 50 and 59 years old with acute or convalescent COVID-19. Written as DNA, the CDR3 is TGTGCCAGCAGTTTGGGACTAGCGAACAATGAGCAGTTCTTC. It translates to CASSLGLANNEQFF.